The rows below give T cell receptor beta chains drawn from one sample of a study of T-cell reconstitution after alpha-beta-depleted transplantation in children. MiXCR, applied by TCRdb to the PCR reads, yields one record per CDR3 protein. The sample lists about 120,000 distinct CDR3 sequences; under 30% were seen once. This sample comprised PBMCs, mostly from graft donor cells, obtained 180 days after TCRalphabeta/CD19-depleted stem cell transplant. All receptors come from a male patient aged 2-15 years who had a stem cell transplant for chronic granulomatous disease, so the T cells may come from the graft donor. Each CDR3 is given with its conserved first and last residue. The D gene is left open where the match is weak. Size tells how often a clone was seen (once, few, many) or the class of an expanded clone, and some rows leave it out.

v_gene	j_gene	d_gene	abundance	CDR3nt	CDR3aa
TRBV20-1	TRBJ2-5	TRBD2	few	TGCAGTGCTAGAGGCGACTGGGGGGGAGAGACCCAGTACTTC	CSARGDWGGETQYF
TRBV6-5	TRBJ2-5	.	.	TGTGCCAGCAGTTGGTTAGGGATGGAGACCCAGTACTTC	CASSWLGMETQYF
TRBV12-3/TRBV12-4	TRBJ2-1	.	few	TGTGCCAGCAGTCCCGCAGGGGAGCAGTTCTTC	CASSPAGEQFF
TRBV20-1	TRBJ2-7	TRBD2	many	TGCAGTGCTAGAGATCGGGACTACACAAACTACGAGCAGTACTTC	CSARDRDYTNYEQYF
TRBV11-1	TRBJ1-4	.	.	TGTGCCAGCAGCTTCATCGGCGGAGAAAAACTGTTTTTT	CASSFIGGEKLFF
TRBV12-3/TRBV12-4	TRBJ2-1	TRBD1	.	TGTGCCAGCAGTTTAGGGGGACAGGGGTTCTTC	CASSLGGQGFF
TRBV5-1	TRBJ2-1	.	.	TGCGCCAGCAGCTATACCTCCTACAATGAGCAGTTCTTC	CASSYTSYNEQFF
TRBV20-1	TRBJ2-1	.	many	TGCAGTTCCCTCACCCCCCCGGGACTTATATACAATGAGCAGTTCTTC	CSSLTPPGLIYNEQFF
TRBV3-1	TRBJ2-1	.	.	TGTGCCAGCAGCCAGTCTTCGGATATGAATGAGCAGTTCTTC	CASSQSSDMNEQFF
TRBV6-1	TRBJ2-1	.	few	TGTGCCAGCAGCCCAGCCGGCGGGACAAAGACTTACAATGAGCAGTTCTTC	CASSPAGGTKTYNEQFF
TRBV29-1	TRBJ2-7	TRBD2	many	TGCAGCGTTGACTTGACTAGCGGGAGCGAGCAGTACTTC	CSVDLTSGSEQYF
TRBV20-1	TRBJ2-3	.	many	TGCAGTGGTGGCGAACACGCAGATACGCAGTATTTT	CSGGEHADTQYF
TRBV5-1	TRBJ2-7	.	.	TGCGCCAGCAGCTTGTATTCACATCGCGAGCAGTACTTC	CASSLYSHREQYF
TRBV6-2/TRBV6-3	TRBJ2-5	TRBD2	.	TGTGCCAGCGACCTAGCGGGAGGGCCTAGGACCCAGTACTTC	CASDLAGGPRTQYF
TRBV24-1	TRBJ2-5	TRBD2	few	TGTGCCACGGATCGCACTAGCGGGATCCTCGGAGAGACCCAGTACTTC	CATDRTSGILGETQYF
TRBV12-3/TRBV12-4	TRBJ2-3	.	.	TGTGCCAGCAGTTTAACAGGCTCTTCAGATACGCAGTATTTT	CASSLTGSSDTQYF
TRBV29-1	TRBJ2-2	TRBD1	many	TGCAGCGTTTGTACAGGGGGCCTTCCGAACACCGGGGAGCTGTTTTTT	CSVCTGGLPNTGELFF
TRBV7-2	TRBJ2-7	TRBD2	few	TGTGCCAGCAGCTTAGTAGTGGCGGGAGGGTACGAGCAGTACTTC	CASSLVVAGGYEQYF
TRBV5-1	TRBJ1-5	.	many	TGCGCCAGCAGCTTGGGGGTTTTAGGGGGGCCCCAGCATTTT	CASSLGVLGGPQHF
TRBV7-2	TRBJ1-1	.	many	TGTGCCAGCAGCCCCGGGACGCCGAACACTGAAGCTTTCTTT	CASSPGTPNTEAFF
TRBV20-1	TRBJ2-7	.	.	TGCAGTGCTAGAGGGGGAACCTACGAGCAGTACTTC	CSARGGTYEQYF
TRBV20-1	TRBJ2-4	TRBD2	many	TGCAGTGCTAGAGACCCGGGACTAGCGGGAGGGCTCGTCATTCAGTACTTC	CSARDPGLAGGLVIQYF
TRBV5-1	TRBJ2-5	.	.	TGCGCCAGCAGCTTGTCCGGGGGCTCCTCTGAGACCCAGTACTTC	CASSLSGGSSETQYF
TRBV13	TRBJ2-7	TRBD2	.	TGTGCCAGCAGCTTCCCAAGCGGGAGCTCCTACGAGCAGTACTTC	CASSFPSGSSYEQYF
TRBV12-3/TRBV12-4	TRBJ2-2	TRBD2	few	TGTGCCAGCACCGTAGCGGGAGGGATGGGCACCGGGGAGCTGTTTTTT	CASTVAGGMGTGELFF
TRBV28	TRBJ1-2	.	many	TGTGCCAGCAGTACCCCTACATTAGGGTATGGCTACACCTTC	CASSTPTLGYGYTF
TRBV20-1	TRBJ2-3	.	few	TGCAGTGCTAGAGATCCCGGCGGAAGCACAGATACGCAGTATTTT	CSARDPGGSTDTQYF
TRBV6-5	TRBJ1-5	.	.	TGTGCCAGCAGTTACTCGATCGTCCAGATCCTTAGCAATCAGCCCCAGCATTTT	CASSYSIVQILSNQPQHF
TRBV11-2	TRBJ2-1	TRBD2	.	TGTGCCAGCAGCTTAGATCGGGTCGGTCGCGGGAGGGACTACAATGAGCAGTTCTTC	CASSLDRVGRGRDYNEQFF
TRBV12-3/TRBV12-4	TRBJ2-1	TRBD2	.	TGTGCCAGCAGTCCACGAAGCGGGGGACCCTACAATGAGCAGTTCTTC	CASSPRSGGPYNEQFF
TRBV12-3/TRBV12-4	TRBJ2-1	.	many	TGTGCCTCTAGTTACAGAGATGAGCAGTTCTTC	CASSYRDEQFF
TRBV20-1	TRBJ1-1	TRBD1	.	TGCAGTGCTAGAGCCGGGACAGGGAACACTGAAGCTTTCTTT	CSARAGTGNTEAFF
TRBV7-6	TRBJ2-1	TRBD2	.	TGTGCCAGCAGTCTAGCGGGAGGGAAGGATGAGCAGTTCTTC	CASSLAGGKDEQFF
TRBV5-1	TRBJ2-1	.	.	TGCGCCAGCAGCTTGGGTAGCGACTACAATGAGCAGTTCTTC	CASSLGSDYNEQFF
TRBV30	TRBJ2-3	TRBD2	many	TGTGCCTGGATGCGGGAGTTTGCCTCAGATACGCAGTATTTT	CAWMREFASDTQYF
TRBV29-1	TRBJ2-1	.	few	TGCAGCGTTGACTCACCTCTAGCCTCTGAGCAGTTCTTC	CSVDSPLASEQFF
TRBV29-1	TRBJ2-7	.	many	TGCAGCGTTAGAACAGGGTTTTACGAGCAGTACTTC	CSVRTGFYEQYF
TRBV20-1	TRBJ2-1	TRBD2	few	TGCAGTGCTAGTCTCCTAGCGGGAGTTGGGCAGTTCTTC	CSASLLAGVGQFF
TRBV12-3/TRBV12-4	TRBJ2-7	TRBD1	few	TGTGCCAGCAGTTTGTCGATCGGGGACAGGGTCTACGAGCAGTACTTC	CASSLSIGDRVYEQYF
TRBV20-1	TRBJ2-7	.	many	TGCAGTGCAAAGGGTACATCAACCTACGAGCAGTACTTC	CSAKGTSTYEQYF
TRBV24-1	TRBJ2-5	.	many	TGTGCCACCAGTGATTTCACAGGGTCGTTTAAAGAGACCCAGTACTTC	CATSDFTGSFKETQYF
TRBV5-6	TRBJ2-3	TRBD1	.	TGTGCCAGCTATCAAATTCAGGGGGCTGCAGATACGCAGTATTTT	CASYQIQGAADTQYF
TRBV3-1	TRBJ2-1	TRBD2	.	TGTGCCAGCAGCCAGATTAGCGGGAGCTACGATGAGCAGTTCTTC	CASSQISGSYDEQFF
TRBV20-1	TRBJ1-1	.	few	TGCAGTGCTAGCCCGTGGGGGAACACTGAAGCTTTCTTT	CSASPWGNTEAFF